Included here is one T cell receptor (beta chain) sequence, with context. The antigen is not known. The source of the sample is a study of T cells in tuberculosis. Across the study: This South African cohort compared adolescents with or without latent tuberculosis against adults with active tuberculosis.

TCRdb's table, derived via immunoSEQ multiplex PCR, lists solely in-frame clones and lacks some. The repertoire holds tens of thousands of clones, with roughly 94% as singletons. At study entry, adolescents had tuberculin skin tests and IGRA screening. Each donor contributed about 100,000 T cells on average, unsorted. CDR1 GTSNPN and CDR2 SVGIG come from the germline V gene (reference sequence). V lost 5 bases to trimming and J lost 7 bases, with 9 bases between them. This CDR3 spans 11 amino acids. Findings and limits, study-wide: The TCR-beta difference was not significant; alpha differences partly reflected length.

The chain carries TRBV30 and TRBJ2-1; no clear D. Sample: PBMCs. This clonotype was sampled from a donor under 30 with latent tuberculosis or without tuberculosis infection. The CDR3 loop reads CAWCLENEQFF. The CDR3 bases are TGTGCCTGGTGTCTAGAAAATGAGCAGTTCTTC.